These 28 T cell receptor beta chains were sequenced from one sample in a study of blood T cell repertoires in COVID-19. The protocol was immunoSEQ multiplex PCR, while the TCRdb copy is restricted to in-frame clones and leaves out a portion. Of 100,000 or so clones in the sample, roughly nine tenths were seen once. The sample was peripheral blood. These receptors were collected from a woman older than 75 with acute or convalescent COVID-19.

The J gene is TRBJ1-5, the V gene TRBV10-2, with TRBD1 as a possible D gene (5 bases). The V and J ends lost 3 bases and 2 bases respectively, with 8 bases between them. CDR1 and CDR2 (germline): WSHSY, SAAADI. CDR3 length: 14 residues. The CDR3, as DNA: TGCGCCAGCAGTGAAGGGGTCGGCAATCAGCCCCAGCATTTT. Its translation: CASSEGVGNQPQHF.

The CDR3 sequence is CASSLLGAGRDTQYF. The CDR3 DNA reads as TGTGCCAGCAGCTTATTGGGCGCGGGACGAGATACGCAGTATTTT. This chain joins TRBV7-9 and TRBJ2-3; possible D gene TRBD2, 6 bases. In germline, CDR1 is SEHNR, CDR2 FQNEAQ (reference sequence). With 2 bases removed from V and 5 bases from J, the gap between germline ends came to 14 bases. The CDR3 is made up of 15 amino acids.

CDR3 region: CATTSGLSNQPQHF. The DNA for the CDR3 is TGTGCCACCACCTCGGGATTGAGCAATCAGCCCCAGCATTTT. This sequence joins TRBV24-1 and TRBJ1-5; D remains unclear. Germline V lookup: CDR1 KGHDR, CDR2 SFDVKD. The V gene lost 8 bases and the J gene lost 1 base, with 11 bases spanning the gap. The CDR3 length is 14 residues.

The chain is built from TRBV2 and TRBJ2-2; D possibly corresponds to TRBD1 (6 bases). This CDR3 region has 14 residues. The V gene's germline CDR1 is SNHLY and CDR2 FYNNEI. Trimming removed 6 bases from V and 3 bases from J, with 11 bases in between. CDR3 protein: CASSLRQDTGELFF. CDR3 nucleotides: TGTGCCAGCAGCCTCAGACAGGACACCGGGGAGCTGTTTTTT.

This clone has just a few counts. The CDR3 DNA sequence: TGCGCCAGCAGCTTGCAGGGGGATGAGACCCAGTACTTC. Protein product: CASSLQGDETQYF. V usage is TRBV5-1 and J usage is TRBJ2-5; 7 bases are shared with TRBD1. This CDR3 is 13 amino acids long. V was pared by 1 base and J by 5 bases, with 2 bases of the junction left unmatched. Germline CDR1 SGHRS, CDR2 YFSETQ.

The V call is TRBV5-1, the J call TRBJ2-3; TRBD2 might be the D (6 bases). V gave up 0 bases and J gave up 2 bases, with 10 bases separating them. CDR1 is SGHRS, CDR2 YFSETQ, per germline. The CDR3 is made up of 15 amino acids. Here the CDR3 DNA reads TGCGCCAGCAGCTTGGGCGGGGATCTCACAGATACGCAGTATTTT. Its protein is CASSLGGDLTDTQYF.

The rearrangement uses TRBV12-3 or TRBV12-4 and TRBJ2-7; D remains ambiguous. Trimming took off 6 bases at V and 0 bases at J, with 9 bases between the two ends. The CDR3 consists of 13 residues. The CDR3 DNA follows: TGTGCCAGCAGCCCAGACATCTCCTACGAGCAGTACTTC. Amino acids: CASSPDISYEQYF.

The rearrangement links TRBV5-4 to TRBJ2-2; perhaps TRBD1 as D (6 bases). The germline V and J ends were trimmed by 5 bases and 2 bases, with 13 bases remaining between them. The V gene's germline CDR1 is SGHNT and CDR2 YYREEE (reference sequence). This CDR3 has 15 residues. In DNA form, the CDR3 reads TGTGCCAGCAGGAGGCAGGGGCGAAACACCGGGGAGCTGTTTTTT. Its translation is CASRRQGRNTGELFF.

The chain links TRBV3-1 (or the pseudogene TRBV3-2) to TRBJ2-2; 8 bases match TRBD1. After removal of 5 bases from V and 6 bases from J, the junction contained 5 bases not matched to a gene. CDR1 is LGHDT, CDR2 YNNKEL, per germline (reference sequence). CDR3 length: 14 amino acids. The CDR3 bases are TGTGCCAGCAGCTGGCCAGGGGGCTCCGGGGAGCTGTTTTTT. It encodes CASSWPGGSGELFF.

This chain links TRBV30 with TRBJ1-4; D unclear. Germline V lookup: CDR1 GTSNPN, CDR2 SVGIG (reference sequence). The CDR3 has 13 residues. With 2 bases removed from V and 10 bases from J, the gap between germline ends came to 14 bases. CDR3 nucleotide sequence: TGTGCCTGGAGTCGTTCAGGCGAAGGAAAACTGTTTTTT. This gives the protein CAWSRSGEGKLFF.

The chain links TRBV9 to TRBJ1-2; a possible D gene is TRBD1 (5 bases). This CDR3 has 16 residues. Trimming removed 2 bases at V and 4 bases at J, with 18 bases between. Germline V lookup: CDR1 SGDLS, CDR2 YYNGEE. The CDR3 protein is CASSVGEGRSTYGYTF. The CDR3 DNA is TGTGCCAGCAGCGTCGGGGAGGGACGGTCGACCTATGGCTACACCTTC.

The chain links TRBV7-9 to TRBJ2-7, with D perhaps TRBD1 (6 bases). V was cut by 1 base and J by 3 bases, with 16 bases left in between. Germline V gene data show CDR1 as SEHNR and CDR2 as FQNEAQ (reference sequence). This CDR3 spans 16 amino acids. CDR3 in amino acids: CASSLGAQGSGYEQYF. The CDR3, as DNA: TGTGCCAGCAGCTTAGGCGCACAGGGTAGTGGCTACGAGCAGTACTTC.

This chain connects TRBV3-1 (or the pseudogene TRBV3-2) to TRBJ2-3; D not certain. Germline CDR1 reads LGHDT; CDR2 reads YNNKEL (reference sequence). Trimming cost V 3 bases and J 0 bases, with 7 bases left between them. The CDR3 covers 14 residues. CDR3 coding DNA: TGTGCCAGCAGCCAGCTATCTAGCACAGATACGCAGTATTTT. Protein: CASSQLSSTDTQYF.

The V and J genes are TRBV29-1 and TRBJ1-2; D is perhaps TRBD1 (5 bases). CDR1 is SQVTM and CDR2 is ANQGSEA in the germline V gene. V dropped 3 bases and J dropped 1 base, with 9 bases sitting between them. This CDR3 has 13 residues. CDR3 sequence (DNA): TGCAGCGTTGAGGTGGGGCTTAACTATGGCTACACCTTC. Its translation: CSVEVGLNYGYTF.

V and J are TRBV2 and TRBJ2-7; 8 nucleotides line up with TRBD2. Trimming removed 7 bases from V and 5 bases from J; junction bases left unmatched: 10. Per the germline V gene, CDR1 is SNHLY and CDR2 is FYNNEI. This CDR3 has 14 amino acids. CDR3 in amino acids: CASKTGGASNEQYF. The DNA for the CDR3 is TGTGCCAGCAAAACCGGGGGGGCCAGTAACGAGCAGTACTTC.

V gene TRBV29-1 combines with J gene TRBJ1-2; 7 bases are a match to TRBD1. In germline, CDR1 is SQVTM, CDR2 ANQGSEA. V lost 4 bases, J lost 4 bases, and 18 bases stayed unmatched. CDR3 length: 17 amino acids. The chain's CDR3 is CSVVGPRGPLTPYGYTF. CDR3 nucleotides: TGCAGCGTTGTGGGGCCGAGGGGGCCCCTCACCCCCTATGGCTACACCTTC.

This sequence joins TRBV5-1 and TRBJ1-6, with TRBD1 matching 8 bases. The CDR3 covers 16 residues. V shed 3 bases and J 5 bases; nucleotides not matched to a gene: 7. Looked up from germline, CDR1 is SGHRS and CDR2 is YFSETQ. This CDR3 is CASSYRTGPNNSPLHF. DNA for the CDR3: TGCGCCAGCAGCTACCGGACAGGGCCGAATAATTCACCCCTCCACTTT.

The CDR3 DNA reads TGTGCCAGCAGCACAGGGATCGAGCAGTACTTC. Its translation is CASSTGIEQYF. The chain is built from TRBV11-2 and TRBJ2-7; the D gene is possibly TRBD1 (6 bases). This CDR3 contains 11 residues. The V end lost 5 bases, the J end lost 6 bases, and 8 bases lay between the germline ends. Germline V gene data show CDR1 as SGHAT and CDR2 as FQNNGV.

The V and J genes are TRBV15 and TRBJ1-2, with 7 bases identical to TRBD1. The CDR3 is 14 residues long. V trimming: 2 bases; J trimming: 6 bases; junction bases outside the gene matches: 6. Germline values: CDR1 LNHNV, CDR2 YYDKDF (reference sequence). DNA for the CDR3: TGTGCCACCAGCAGAAAGACAGGGATCGATGGCTACACCTTC. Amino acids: CATSRKTGIDGYTF.

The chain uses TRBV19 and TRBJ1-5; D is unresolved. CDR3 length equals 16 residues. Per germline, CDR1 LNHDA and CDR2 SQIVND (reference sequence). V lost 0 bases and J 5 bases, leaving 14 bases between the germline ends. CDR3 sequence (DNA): TGTGCCAGTAGTATAGAGCACCGACGAGGAGATCAGCCCCAGCATTTT. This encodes CASSIEHRRGDQPQHF. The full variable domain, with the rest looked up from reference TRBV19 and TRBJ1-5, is DGGITQSPKYLFRKEGQNVTLSCEQNLNHDAMYWYRQDPGQGLRLIYYSQIVNDFQKGDIAEGYSVSREKKESFPLTVTSAQKNPTAFYLCASSIEHRRGDQPQHFGDGTRLSIL.

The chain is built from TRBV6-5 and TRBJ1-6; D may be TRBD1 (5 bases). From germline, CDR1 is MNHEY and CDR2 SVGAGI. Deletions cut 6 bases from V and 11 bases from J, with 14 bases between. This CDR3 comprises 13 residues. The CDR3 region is CASRTRDVTPLHF. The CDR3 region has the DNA TGTGCCAGCAGGACCAGGGATGTGACACCCCTCCACTTT.

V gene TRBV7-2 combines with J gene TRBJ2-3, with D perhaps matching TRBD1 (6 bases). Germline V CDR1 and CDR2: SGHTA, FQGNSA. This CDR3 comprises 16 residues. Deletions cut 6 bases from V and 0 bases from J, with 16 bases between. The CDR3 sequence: CASRAIGGASTDTQYF. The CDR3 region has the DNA TGTGCCAGCAGAGCTATAGGGGGAGCTAGCACAGATACGCAGTATTTT.

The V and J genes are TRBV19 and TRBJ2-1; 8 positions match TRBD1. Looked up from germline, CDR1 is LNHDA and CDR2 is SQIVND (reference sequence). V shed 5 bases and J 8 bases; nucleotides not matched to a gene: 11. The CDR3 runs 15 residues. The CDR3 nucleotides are TGTGCCAGTAGTCCTAACAGGGGGTATTTCGATGAGCAGTTCTTC. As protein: CASSPNRGYFDEQFF. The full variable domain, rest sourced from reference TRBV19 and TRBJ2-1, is DGGITQSPKYLFRKEGQNVTLSCEQNLNHDAMYWYRQDPGQGLRLIYYSQIVNDFQKGDIAEGYSVSREKKESFPLTVTSAQKNPTAFYLCASSPNRGYFDEQFFGPGTRLTVL.

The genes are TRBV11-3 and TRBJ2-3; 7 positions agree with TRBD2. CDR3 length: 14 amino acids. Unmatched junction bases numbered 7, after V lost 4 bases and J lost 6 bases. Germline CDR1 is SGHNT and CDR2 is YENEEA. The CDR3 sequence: CASSSSGSGDTQYF. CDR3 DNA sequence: TGTGCCAGCAGCTCTAGCGGTTCCGGTGATACGCAGTATTTT.

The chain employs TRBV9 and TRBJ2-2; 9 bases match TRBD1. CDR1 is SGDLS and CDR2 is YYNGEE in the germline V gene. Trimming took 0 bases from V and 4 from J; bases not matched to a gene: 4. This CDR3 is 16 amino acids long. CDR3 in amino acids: CASSVEQGAVTGELFF. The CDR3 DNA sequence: TGTGCCAGCAGCGTAGAACAGGGGGCGGTCACCGGGGAGCTGTTTTTT.

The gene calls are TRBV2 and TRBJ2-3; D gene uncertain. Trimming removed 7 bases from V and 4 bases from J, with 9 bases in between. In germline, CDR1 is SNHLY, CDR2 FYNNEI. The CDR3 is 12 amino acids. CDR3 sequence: CASNGLADTQYF. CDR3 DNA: TGTGCCAGCAATGGCCTCGCAGATACGCAGTATTTT.

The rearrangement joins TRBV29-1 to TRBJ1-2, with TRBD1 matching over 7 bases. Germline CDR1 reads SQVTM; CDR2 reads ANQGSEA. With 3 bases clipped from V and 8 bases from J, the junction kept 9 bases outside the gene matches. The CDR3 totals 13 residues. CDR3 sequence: CSVDPGTVVGYTF. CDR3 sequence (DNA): TGCAGCGTTGATCCCGGGACAGTGGTGGGCTACACCTTC.

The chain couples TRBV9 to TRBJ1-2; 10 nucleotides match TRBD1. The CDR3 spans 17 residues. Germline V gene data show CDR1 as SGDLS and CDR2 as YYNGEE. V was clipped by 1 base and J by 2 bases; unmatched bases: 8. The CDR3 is CASSVRDRGILNYGYTF. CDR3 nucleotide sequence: TGTGCCAGCAGCGTAAGGGACAGGGGAATCCTAAACTATGGCTACACCTTC.